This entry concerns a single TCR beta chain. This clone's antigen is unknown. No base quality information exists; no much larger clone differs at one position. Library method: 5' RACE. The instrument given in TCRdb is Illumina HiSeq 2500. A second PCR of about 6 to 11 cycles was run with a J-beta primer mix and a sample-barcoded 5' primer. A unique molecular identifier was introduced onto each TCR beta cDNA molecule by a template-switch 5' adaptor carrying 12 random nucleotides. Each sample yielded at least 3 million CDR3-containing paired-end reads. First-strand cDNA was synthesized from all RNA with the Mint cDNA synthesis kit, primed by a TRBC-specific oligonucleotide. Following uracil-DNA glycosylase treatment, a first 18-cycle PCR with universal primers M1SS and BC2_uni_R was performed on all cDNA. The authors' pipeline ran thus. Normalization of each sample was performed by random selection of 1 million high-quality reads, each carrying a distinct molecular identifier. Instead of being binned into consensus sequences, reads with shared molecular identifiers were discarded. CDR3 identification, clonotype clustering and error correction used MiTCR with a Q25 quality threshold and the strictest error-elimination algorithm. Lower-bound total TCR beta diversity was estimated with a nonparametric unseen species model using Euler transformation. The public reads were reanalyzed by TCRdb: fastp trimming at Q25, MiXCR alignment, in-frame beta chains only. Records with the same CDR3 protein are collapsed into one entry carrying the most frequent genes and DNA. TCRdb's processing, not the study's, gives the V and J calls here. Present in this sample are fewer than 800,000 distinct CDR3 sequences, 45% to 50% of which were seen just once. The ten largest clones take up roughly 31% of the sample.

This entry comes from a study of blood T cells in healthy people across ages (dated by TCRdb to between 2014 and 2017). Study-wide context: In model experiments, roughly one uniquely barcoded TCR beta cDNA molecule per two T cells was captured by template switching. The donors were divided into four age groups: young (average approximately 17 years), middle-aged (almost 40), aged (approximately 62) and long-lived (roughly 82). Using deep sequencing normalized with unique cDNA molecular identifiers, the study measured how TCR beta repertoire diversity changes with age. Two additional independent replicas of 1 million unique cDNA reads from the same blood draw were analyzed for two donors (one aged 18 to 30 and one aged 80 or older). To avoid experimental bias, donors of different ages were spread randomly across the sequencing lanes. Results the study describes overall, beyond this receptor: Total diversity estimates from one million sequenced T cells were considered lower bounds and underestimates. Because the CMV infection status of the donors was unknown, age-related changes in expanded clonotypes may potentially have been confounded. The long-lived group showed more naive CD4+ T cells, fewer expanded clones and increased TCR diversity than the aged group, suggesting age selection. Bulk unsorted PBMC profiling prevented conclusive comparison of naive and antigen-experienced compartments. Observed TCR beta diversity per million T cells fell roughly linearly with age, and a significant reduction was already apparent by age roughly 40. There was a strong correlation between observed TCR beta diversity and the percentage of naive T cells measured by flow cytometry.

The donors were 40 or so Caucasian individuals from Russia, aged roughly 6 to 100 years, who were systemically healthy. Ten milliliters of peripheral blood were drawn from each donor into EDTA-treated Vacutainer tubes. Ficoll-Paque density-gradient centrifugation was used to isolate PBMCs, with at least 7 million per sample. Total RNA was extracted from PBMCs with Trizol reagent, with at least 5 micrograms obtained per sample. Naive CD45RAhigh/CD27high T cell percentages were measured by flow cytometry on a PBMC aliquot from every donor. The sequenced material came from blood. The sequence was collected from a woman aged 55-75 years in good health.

The encoded CDR3 is CASSTEREWDEQYF. The DNA sequence is as follows: TGCGCCAGCAGCACGGAGCGGGAGTGGGACGAGCAGTACTTC. Rearrangement joined TRBV5-1 to TRBJ2-7, with 8 bases aligning to TRBD2. There are 14 amino acids in the CDR3, from cysteine to phenylalanine inclusive. Here the CDR3 DNA is all that survives: 42 bases in frame from base 1. Based on the germline V gene, the CDR1 and CDR2 sequences are SGHRS and YFSETQ. V ends up 4 bases short and J 5 bases short, with an unmatched junction base count of 8.